This T cell receptor (beta chain) was retrieved from a study of cytomegalovirus exposure and HLA in healthy donors. This clone was counted a few times. The target antigen is unknown. Study observations and caveats: The authors listed around 150 TCR beta chains as cytomegalovirus-associated. It was confirmed in vitro that three of the CMV-associated chains were specific for CMV antigens. For most subjects, TCR beta sequences were reported to predict HLA-A and HLA-B alleles with accuracy.

The CDR3 consists of 13 residues. V was pared by 5 bases and J by 1 base, with 8 bases between. The germline V gene encodes CDR1 SEHNR and CDR2 FQNEAQ (reference sequence). Use of 60 Vbeta and 13 Jbeta primers characterized the PCR. Per the authors' pipeline: Roughly 10 million shared chains were among tens of millions of unique TCR beta chains counted in a later analysis. The protocol was immunoSEQ multiplex PCR, while the TCRdb copy is restricted to in-frame clones and leaves out a portion. That table gives V, J and clone size, and the DNA gave D and trimming. Of 120,000 or so clones in the sample, 10% to 13% were seen once.

The chain uses TRBV7-9 and TRBJ2-5; tentatively, D is TRBD2 (6 bases). The source material was PBMCs. This clonotype was sampled from a woman aged 18 to 35 in good health and CMV-seropositive. The CDR3 sequence: CASSLGSQETQYF. Written as DNA, the CDR3 is TGTGCCAGCAGCCTCGGGAGCCAAGAGACCCAGTACTTC.